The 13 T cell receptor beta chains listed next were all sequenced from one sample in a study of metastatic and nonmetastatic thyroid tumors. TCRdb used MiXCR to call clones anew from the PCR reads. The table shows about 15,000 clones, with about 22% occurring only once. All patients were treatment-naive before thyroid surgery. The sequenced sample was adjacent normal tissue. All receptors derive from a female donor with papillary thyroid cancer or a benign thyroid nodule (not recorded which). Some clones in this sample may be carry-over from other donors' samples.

DNA of the CDR3: TGTGCCAGCAGCAGATCCGGGACAGGGGGCGAGTCTAACTACGAGCAGTACTTC. Residues: CASSRSGTGGESNYEQYF. The chain recombines TRBV11-2 with TRBJ2-7, with 12 bases matching TRBD1. The CDR3 is 18 residues long. Per the germline V gene, CDR1 is SGHAT and CDR2 is FQNNGV. J gave up 3 bases and V 5 bases, and 14 bases lay outside the gene matches.

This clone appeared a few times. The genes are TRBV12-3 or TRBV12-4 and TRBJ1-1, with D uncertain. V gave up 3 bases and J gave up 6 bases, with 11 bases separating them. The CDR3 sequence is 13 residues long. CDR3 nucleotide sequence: TGTGCCAGCAGTTTGGAGATGGGAGCTGAAGCTTTCTTT. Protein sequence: CASSLEMGAEAFF.

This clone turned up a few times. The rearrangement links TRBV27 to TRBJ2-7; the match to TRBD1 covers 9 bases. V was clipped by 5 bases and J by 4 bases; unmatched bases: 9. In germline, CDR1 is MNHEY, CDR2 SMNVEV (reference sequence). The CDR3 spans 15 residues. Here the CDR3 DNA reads TGTGCCAGCAGTGTGGGACAGGGATTACAGTACGAGCAGTACTTC. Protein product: CASSVGQGLQYEQYF.

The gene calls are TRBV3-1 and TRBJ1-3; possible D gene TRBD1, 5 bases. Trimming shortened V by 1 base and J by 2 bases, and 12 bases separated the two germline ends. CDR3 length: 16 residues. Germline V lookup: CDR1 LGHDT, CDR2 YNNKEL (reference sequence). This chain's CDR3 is CASSQVTQGPGNTIYF. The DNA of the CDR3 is TGTGCCAGCAGCCAAGTGACTCAGGGACCTGGAAACACCATATATTTT.

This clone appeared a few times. The CDR3, as DNA: TGTGCCAGCAGCCAGAGCTCCTACGAGCAGTACTTC. Residues: CASSQSSYEQYF. This chain uses TRBV6-2 or TRBV6-3 with TRBJ2-7; D is ambiguous. V lost 6 bases, J lost 0 bases, and 6 bases lay in between. CDR3 length: 12 residues. Germline CDR1 and CDR2: MNHEY and SVGEGT.

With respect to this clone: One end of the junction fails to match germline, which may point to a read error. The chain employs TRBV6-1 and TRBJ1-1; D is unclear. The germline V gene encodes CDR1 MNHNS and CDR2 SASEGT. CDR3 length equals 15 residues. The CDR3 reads CASSRALMGATEAIF. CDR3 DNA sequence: TGTGCCAGCAGTAGGGCCCTCATGGGCGCCACTGAAGCTATCTTT.

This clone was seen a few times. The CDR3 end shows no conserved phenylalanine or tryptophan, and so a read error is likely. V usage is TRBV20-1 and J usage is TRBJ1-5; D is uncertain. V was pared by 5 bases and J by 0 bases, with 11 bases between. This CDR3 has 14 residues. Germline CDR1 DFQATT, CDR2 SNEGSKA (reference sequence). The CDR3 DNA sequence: TGCAGTGCTGCGGTGCCGTATAGCAATCAGCCCCAGCATCTT. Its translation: CSAAVPYSNQPQHL.

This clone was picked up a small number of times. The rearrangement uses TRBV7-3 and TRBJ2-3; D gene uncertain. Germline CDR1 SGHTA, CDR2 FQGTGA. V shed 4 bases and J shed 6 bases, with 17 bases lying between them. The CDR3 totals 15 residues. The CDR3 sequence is CASSSPSTGVDTQYF. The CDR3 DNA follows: TGTGCCAGCAGCTCCCCGAGCACTGGGGTGGATACGCAGTATTTT.

CDR3 in amino acids: CSARDGDGWNSPLHF. CDR3 nucleotide sequence: TGCAGTGCTAGAGATGGGGACGGTTGGAATTCACCCCTCCACTTT. The chain carries TRBV20-1 and TRBJ1-6; weak D call: TRBD1 (5 bases). The CDR3 loop spans 15 amino acids. The V end was cut by 0 bases, the J end by 7 bases, with 13 bases between. Per germline, CDR1 DFQATT and CDR2 SNEGSKA (reference sequence).

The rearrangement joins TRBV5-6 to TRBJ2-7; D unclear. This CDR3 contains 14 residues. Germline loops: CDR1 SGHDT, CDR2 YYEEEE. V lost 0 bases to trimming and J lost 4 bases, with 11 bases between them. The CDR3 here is CASSLAEREYEQYF. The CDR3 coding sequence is TGTGCCAGCAGCTTGGCAGAAAGAGAATACGAGCAGTACTTC.

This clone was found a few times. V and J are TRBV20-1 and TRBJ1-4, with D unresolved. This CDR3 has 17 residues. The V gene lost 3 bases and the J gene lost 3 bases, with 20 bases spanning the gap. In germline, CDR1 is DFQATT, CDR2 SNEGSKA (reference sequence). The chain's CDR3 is CSASTDSHLVSNEKLFF. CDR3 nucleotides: TGCAGTGCTAGTACGGACTCCCACCTAGTTTCTAATGAAAAACTGTTTTTT.

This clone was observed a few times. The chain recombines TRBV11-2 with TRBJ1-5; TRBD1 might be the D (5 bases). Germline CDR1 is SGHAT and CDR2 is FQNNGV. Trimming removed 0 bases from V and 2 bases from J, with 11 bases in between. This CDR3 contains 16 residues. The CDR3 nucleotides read TGTGCCAGCAGCTTAGACGGGCAGGGAGGCAATCAGCCCCAGCATTTT. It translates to CASSLDGQGGNQPQHF.

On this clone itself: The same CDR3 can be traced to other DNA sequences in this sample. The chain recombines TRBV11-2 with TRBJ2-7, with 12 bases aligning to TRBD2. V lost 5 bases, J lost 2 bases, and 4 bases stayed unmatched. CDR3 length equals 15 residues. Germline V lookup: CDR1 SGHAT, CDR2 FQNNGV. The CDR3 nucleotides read TGTGCCAGCAGCCTGCTAGCGGGAGGGACCTACGAGCAGTACTTC. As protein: CASSLLAGGTYEQYF.